This T cell receptor beta chain was captured by sequencing in a study of cytomegalovirus exposure and HLA in healthy donors. Broader study findings: In the analysis, some V segments, TRBV6-2 and TRBV6-3 included, were excluded as indistinguishable. In a later analysis, CMV-associated beta chains were mostly HLA-associated, it appeared.

A multiplex PCR was run with 60 Vbeta primers and 13 Jbeta primers. The data were produced by immunoSEQ multiplex PCR, yet TCRdb's version contains in-frame clones alone and is incomplete. This table has roughly 180,000 clones, 75% to 85% appearing once. V gave up 5 bases and J gave up 5 bases; unmatched junction bases: 8. The CDR3 spans 15 residues. CDR1 is SGHDT and CDR2 is YYEEEE in the germline V gene. As concerns this clone: Its antigen is still unknown.

The chain combines TRBV5-6 with TRBJ1-4, with 8 bases that match TRBD1. This receptor was identified in a man between 18 and 29 years old in good health and CMV-seronegative. Material: PBMCs. CDR3 loop: CASSMTGDKNEKLFF. For the CDR3, the DNA is TGTGCCAGCAGTATGACAGGGGATAAAAATGAAAAACTGTTTTTT. The full variable domain, its missing parts supplied by reference TRBV5-6 and TRBJ1-4, is DAGVTQSPTHLIKTRGQQVTLRCSPKSGHDTVSWYQQALGQGPQFIFQYYEEEERQRGNFPDRFSGHQFPNYSSELNVNALLLGDSALYLCASSMTGDKNEKLFFGSGTQLSVL.